This is a list of T cell receptor beta chains from one sample in a study of T cells in Graves' hyperthyroidism and ophthalmopathy. TCRdb re-derived calls from the multiplex PCR reads in MiXCR, one entry per CDR3 protein. This table holds some 420,000 distinct CDR3 sequences, roughly 15% found once. Sequenced: blood. The receptors were gathered from a woman aged 18-29 years with Graves' hyperthyroidism. CDR3s include the opening cysteine and the closing phenylalanine or tryptophan. The order of the fields is V gene, J gene, D gene, CDR3 protein. The D gene is left open where the match is weak.

V gene: TRBV2; J gene: TRBJ1-2; D gene: NA; CDR3 protein: CASTEGENGYTF
V gene: TRBV14; J gene: TRBJ1-1; D gene: NA; CDR3 protein: CASSPLRGWITEAFF
V gene: TRBV6-5; J gene: TRBJ1-2; D gene: NA; CDR3 protein: CASSYSIGGNGYTF
V gene: TRBV20-1; J gene: TRBJ1-1; D gene: TRBD1; CDR3 protein: CSARDLPGGEAFF
V gene: TRBV25-1; J gene: TRBJ2-1; D gene: NA; CDR3 protein: CASSEGSYNEQFF
V gene: TRBV29-1; J gene: TRBJ2-3; D gene: NA; CDR3 protein: CSVELLNYTDTQYF
V gene: TRBV6-1; J gene: TRBJ2-3; D gene: TRBD2; CDR3 protein: CASRGSGSSTDTQYF
V gene: TRBV5-5; J gene: TRBJ1-1; D gene: NA; CDR3 protein: CASSLYGSSYTEAFF
V gene: TRBV6-1; J gene: TRBJ2-5; D gene: TRBD2; CDR3 protein: CASGYSGSFSETQYF
V gene: TRBV27; J gene: TRBJ2-1; D gene: NA; CDR3 protein: CASSSSGLYNEQFF
V gene: TRBV6-1; J gene: TRBJ2-1; D gene: NA; CDR3 protein: CASSGTGTEQFF
V gene: TRBV11-1; J gene: TRBJ2-5; D gene: TRBD1; CDR3 protein: CASSLTGGGRETQYF
V gene: TRBV12-3/TRBV12-4; J gene: TRBJ2-1; D gene: NA; CDR3 protein: CASSLAPGGVEHNEQFF
V gene: TRBV20-1; J gene: TRBJ1-5; D gene: NA; CDR3 protein: CSARSGEGNQPQHF
V gene: TRBV3-1; J gene: TRBJ1-2; D gene: TRBD1; CDR3 protein: CASSLQTGNYGYTF
V gene: TRBV7-3; J gene: TRBJ2-3; D gene: TRBD2; CDR3 protein: CASSLELAGSTDTQYF
V gene: TRBV14; J gene: TRBJ2-5; D gene: NA; CDR3 protein: CASSHENQETQYF
V gene: TRBV19; J gene: TRBJ2-1; D gene: NA; CDR3 protein: CASSTLASPLNEQFF
V gene: TRBV2; J gene: TRBJ1-1; D gene: TRBD1; CDR3 protein: CASSTGQGDTEAFF
V gene: TRBV5-8; J gene: TRBJ2-2; D gene: TRBD2; CDR3 protein: CASSFPRTSGSSGELFF
V gene: TRBV27; J gene: TRBJ1-1; D gene: NA; CDR3 protein: CASRDSLNTEAFF
V gene: TRBV7-3; J gene: TRBJ2-1; D gene: NA; CDR3 protein: CASKSLRQSPEQFF
V gene: TRBV7-2; J gene: TRBJ2-7; D gene: NA; CDR3 protein: CASSLGLGFLQQYF
V gene: TRBV5-1; J gene: TRBJ2-7; D gene: NA; CDR3 protein: CASSASGVGEQYF
V gene: TRBV28; J gene: TRBJ1-1; D gene: NA; CDR3 protein: CASSSSGWPNTEAFF
V gene: TRBV20-1; J gene: TRBJ2-5; D gene: NA; CDR3 protein: CSARVRDLGGGQYF
V gene: TRBV25-1; J gene: TRBJ2-6; D gene: NA; CDR3 protein: CASSETGAGANVLTF
V gene: TRBV4-1; J gene: TRBJ2-1; D gene: TRBD2; CDR3 protein: CASSQGLAAGVHNEQFF
V gene: TRBV30; J gene: TRBJ2-5; D gene: TRBD1; CDR3 protein: CAWSPPDRGAGETQYF
V gene: TRBV3-1; J gene: TRBJ1-3; D gene: NA; CDR3 protein: CASSQDGTAGNTIYF
V gene: TRBV2; J gene: TRBJ2-1; D gene: NA; CDR3 protein: CASSLTGGVPNEQFF
V gene: TRBV29-1; J gene: TRBJ1-1; D gene: NA; CDR3 protein: CSVDKYTEAFF
V gene: TRBV7-7; J gene: TRBJ2-1; D gene: NA; CDR3 protein: CASSPSWIYNEQFF
V gene: TRBV20-1; J gene: TRBJ1-5; D gene: NA; CDR3 protein: CSAGAGGFTQPQHF
V gene: TRBV6-1; J gene: TRBJ1-1; D gene: NA; CDR3 protein: CASSDWDTANTEAFF
V gene: TRBV5-4; J gene: TRBJ2-7; D gene: NA; CDR3 protein: CASSLESSSYEQYF
V gene: TRBV7-2; J gene: TRBJ1-1; D gene: NA; CDR3 protein: CASSPGGSRGAFF
V gene: TRBV7-3; J gene: TRBJ2-1; D gene: TRBD1; CDR3 protein: CASSYGTGIYNEQFF
V gene: TRBV5-1; J gene: TRBJ2-1; D gene: TRBD2; CDR3 protein: CASSLDGLAGGYNEQFF
V gene: TRBV27; J gene: TRBJ2-2; D gene: TRBD2; CDR3 protein: CASSLLASTNTGELFF
V gene: TRBV28; J gene: TRBJ1-2; D gene: NA; CDR3 protein: CASRRDSSYGYTF
V gene: TRBV20-1; J gene: TRBJ2-1; D gene: TRBD1; CDR3 protein: CSARGGTGGHEQFF
V gene: TRBV12-3/TRBV12-4; J gene: TRBJ2-3; D gene: TRBD2; CDR3 protein: CASTPSGLAGSGPQTDTQYF
V gene: TRBV18; J gene: TRBJ2-3; D gene: NA; CDR3 protein: CASSPPAGSQADTQYF
V gene: TRBV27; J gene: TRBJ2-7; D gene: NA; CDR3 protein: CASSLRGSRYEQYF
V gene: TRBV24-1; J gene: TRBJ2-6; D gene: NA; CDR3 protein: CATSDSQKTPLVLTF